This TCR beta chain was observed in a study of metastatic and nonmetastatic thyroid tumors (dated by TCRdb to 2020 to 2021). Broadly, across the study: For patients with malignant and with benign thyroid disease, the researchers compared repertoires between peripheral blood samples and tumor or nodule tissue samples.

The library was produced with PCR. This sample was sequenced with an Illumina HiSeq 4000. High-throughput sequencing was used to profile the TCR beta-chain CDR3 region of every patient. In the authors' own workflow: CDR3 differences across clinicopathological groups were used to build a classifier for discriminating distant-metastatic papillary thyroid cancer patients. The Shannon index was used to measure repertoire diversity, and the Morisita-Horn index was used to measure how similar tumor and blood repertoires were. TCRdb passed the public sequencing reads through fastp at Q25 and MiXCR, retaining productive beta sequences. TCRdb, not the original authors, processed these V and J calls. The sample includes 24,000 or so clones, with roughly 23% observed a single time. Of the sample, 12% falls within the top ten clones. Before undergoing thyroid surgery, none of the patients had been given any kind of treatment. The study retrospectively analysed patient clinical samples collected from about 2012 to 2019 using T-cell receptor beta sequencing.

General conclusions and limits of the study: TCR beta diversity was reported as significantly higher in malignant tumors than in benign nodules, in both blood and tumor samples.

The CDR3 numbers 14 residues from cysteine through phenylalanine. Here the CDR3 DNA is all that survives: 42 bases in frame from base 1. V was cut back by 6 bases and J by 3 bases, leaving a gap of 14 bases between them. Looking up the germline V gene yields CDR1 MNHNS and CDR2 SASEGT. Worth noting for this clone: Its antigen is still unknown. The input lacks base qualities; no much larger clone sits a single base away.

The TCR comes from a female donor with papillary thyroid cancer or a benign thyroid nodule (not recorded which). Some clones in this sample may be carry-over from other donors' samples. The chain joins TRBV6-1 to TRBJ1-1; possibly the D gene is TRBD1, per 6 matching bases. The specimen sequenced was tumor tissue. For the CDR3, the sequence is CASSPDSGYTEAFF. In nucleotide form, the sequence is TGTGCCAGCAGCCCGGACAGTGGGTACACTGAAGCTTTCTTT.